This section outlines one T cell receptor beta chain sequence together with its context. The antigen remains undetermined. Germline assignment: CDR1 SGHRS and CDR2 YFSETQ. The CDR3 spans 11 residues. Trimming took 3 bases from V and 3 from J, leaving 2 bases between them. The PCR ran on 60 Vbeta and 13 Jbeta primers. Sequencing used immunoSEQ multiplex PCR; TCRdb keeps in-frame clones, though not all of them. The table records roughly 120,000 clones, 74% of them present only once. These data come from a study of cytomegalovirus exposure and HLA in healthy donors. Study results and caveats: In vitro checks showed that three CMV-associated chains really do target CMV antigens.

Material for sequencing was PBMCs. The rearrangement joins TRBV5-1 to TRBJ2-3; unclear D gene. This TCR was sampled from a woman aged 40 to 50 in good health and CMV-seropositive. The CDR3 nucleotides read TGCGCCAGCAGCTCTACAGATACGCAGTATTTT. The encoded protein is CASSSTDTQYF.